This T cell receptor (beta chain) was profiled in a study of technical replicates of blood from a handful of donors. The ends were cut back, 6 bases at V and 5 bases at J, with 10 bases in the middle. CDR3 size: 11 residues. Germline assignment: CDR1 SQVTM and CDR2 ANQGSEA. The table came from immunoSEQ multiplex PCR; TCRdb's copy has only in-frame clones and leaves some out. The sample includes tens of thousands of clones, around 95% of them seen just once. V gene TRBV29-1 combines with J gene TRBJ2-5; unclear D gene. This TCR was sampled from a human donor in good health. Sequenced sample: T cells isolated from PBMCs. CDR3 bases: TGCAGCGTCCCGTTGAGGGAGACCCAGTACTTC. This translates into CSVPLRETQYF.